This T cell receptor (beta chain) appears in the sequencing data of a study of siplizumab effects on memory and regulatory T cells. Data came from immunoSEQ multiplex PCR; TCRdb stores just in-frame clones and leaves some out. The sample includes more than 90,000 clones, around 94% of them seen just once. The sequence came from a human donor in good health. The sequencing sample was made of non-Treg CD4+ T cells sorted from blood.

CDR3 in DNA: TGTGCCTGGAGTGTTCCTAGCGGAACCTACGAGCAGTACTTC. It is translated as CAWSVPSGTYEQYF. V usage is TRBV30 and J usage is TRBJ2-7, with TRBD2 identical over 7 bases. After removal of 0 bases from V and 2 bases from J, the junction contained 4 bases not matched to a gene. The CDR3 has 14 amino acids. CDR1 is GTSNPN, CDR2 SVGIG, per germline (reference sequence).